One sample yielded the 3 T cell receptor beta chains listed below, sequenced in a study of radiotherapy plus CTLA-4 blockade in lung cancer. Here immunoSEQ multiplex PCR was the method, and the copy in TCRdb shows in-frame clones only, minus some. The table lists over 75,000 clones, under 85% of them singletons. This specimen was peripheral blood, taken from a patient treated with radiotherapy plus ipilimumab. The receptor source for this set is a human donor with non-small cell lung cancer who had stable disease on radiotherapy plus ipilimumab.

V usage is TRBV6-1 and J usage is TRBJ2-6, with D unresolved. V shed 1 base and J shed 0 bases, with 7 bases lying between them. The CDR3 contains 16 residues. Per germline, CDR1 MNHNS and CDR2 SASEGT. The CDR3 DNA reads as TGTGCCAGCAGTGAAGTTGGCAGCTCTGGGGCCAACGTCCTGACTTTC. Its protein is CASSEVGSSGANVLTF.

This sequence joins TRBV29-1 and TRBJ1-1; D might be TRBD1 (6 bases). Deletions cut 7 bases from V and 7 bases from J, with 10 bases between. The V gene's germline CDR1 is SQVTM and CDR2 ANQGSEA. This CDR3 has 10 residues. The CDR3 DNA follows: TGCAGCGCTGGACAGATTGAAGCTTTCTTT. This encodes CSAGQIEAFF.

As concerns this clone: Its ends do not fully match the called genes, so a read error is possible. J is TRBJ1-5 and V is TRBV5-4, with unresolved D. CDR3 length: 13 amino acids. Germline V lookup: CDR1 SGHNT, CDR2 YYREEE (reference sequence). CDR3 residues: CTSSLGSNQPQHF. The CDR3 DNA reads TGTACCAGCAGCTTAGGCAGTAATCAGCCCCAGCATTTT.